This T cell receptor beta chain comes out of a study of T cell clonality in common variable immunodeficiency. General observations from the study: Shared TCRbeta clones were fewer between CVID subjects than controls.

This clone has ten or more counts. Antigen unknown. Sequencing was performed with immunoSEQ multiplex PCR; in TCRdb, only in-frame clones are kept and a portion is missing. The data show about 47,000 clones, with none appearing a single time. The source of this sequence is a person aged 18 to 75 in good health. Sequencing was performed on peripheral blood mononuclear cells.

CDR3 sequence reads: CASSPYRGIAGELFF. The sequenced part of the CDR3 DNA is TGTGCCAGCAGCCCCTACAGGGGAATCGCCGGGGAG. The chain has TRBV11-2 and TRBJ2-2, with TRBD1 matching over 7 bases. Read sequence stops 3 residues before the CDR3 end, and the germline J gene provides the missing end. This CDR3 has 15 amino acids. CDR1 is SGHAT and CDR2 is FQNNGV in the germline V gene. The ends lost 5 bases at V and 6 bases at J; junction bases unmatched: 9.